This entry lists 12 T cell receptor beta chains sequenced from one sample in a study of response to subunit inactivated influenza vaccine. Using its own MiXCR run on the RT-PCR reads, TCRdb lists one record per CDR3 protein. The sample gives around 500,000 distinct CDR3 sequences, approximately 11% of which show up once; roughly 12% is in the top ten. Sequenced here: PBMCs from blood, sampled 40 to 50 days after vaccination. These receptors all stem from a man between 50 and 59 years old who received an inactivated influenza vaccine.

This chain uses TRBV20-1 with TRBJ2-5; TRBD2 matches 12 bases. The CDR3 is 15 amino acids. The J segment lost 0 bases and the V segment lost 3 bases, leaving 2 bases of the junction unmatched. Germline CDR1 reads DFQATT; CDR2 reads SNEGSKA (reference sequence). This CDR3 is CSARGLAGHQETQYF. In DNA, the CDR3 is TGCAGTGCTAGGGGACTAGCGGGCCACCAAGAGACCCAGTACTTC.

The CDR3 sequence is CASSPPRLRYQETQYF. The CDR3, as DNA: TGTGCCAGCTCACCACCGAGGCTCCGGTACCAAGAGACCCAGTACTTC. This chain uses TRBV18 with TRBJ2-5; D remains unclear. With 0 bases removed from V and 0 bases from J, the gap between germline ends came to 11 bases. Per the germline V gene, CDR1 is KGHSH and CDR2 is LQKENI. This CDR3 contains 16 residues.

This rearrangement joins TRBV20-1 to TRBJ2-1, with D tentatively TRBD2 (6 bases). Trimming stripped 6 bases from V and 6 bases from J, with 21 bases between. The CDR3 contains 15 residues. The germline CDR1 and CDR2 sequences are DFQATT and SNEGSKA (reference sequence). CDR3 bases: TGCAGTGCCCCCCCCCCAAGGGTGGAGGGCAATGAGCAGTTCTTC. This codes for CSAPPPRVEGNEQFF.

This clonotype was seen a few times. This chain connects TRBV6-1 to TRBJ1-2, with 8 bases that match TRBD1. V shed 6 bases, J shed 4 bases, and the junction held 10 bases outside the gene matches. The CDR3 covers 15 residues. The V gene's germline CDR1 is MNHNS and CDR2 SASEGT. The CDR3 nucleotides read TGTGCCAGCAGGCGAGGGGACAGGTCGTCCTATGGCTACACCTTC. Protein product: CASRRGDRSSYGYTF.

This clonotype was seen repeatedly, ten times or more. The chain has TRBV10-3 and TRBJ1-2; 8 bases match TRBD1. The CDR3 length is 14 residues. The germline gives CDR1 ENHRY, CDR2 SYGVKD. J gave up 6 bases and V 0 bases, and 3 bases lay outside the gene matches. CDR3 in amino acids: CAISESRTGNGYTF. CDR3 nucleotide sequence: TGTGCCATCAGTGAGTCACGGACAGGGAATGGCTACACCTTC.

The V gene is TRBV28, the J gene TRBJ2-7, with 7 bases fitting TRBD1. The V and J ends lost 5 bases and 4 bases, in that order; junction bases with no gene match: 8. This CDR3 spans 14 amino acids. Germline CDR1 MDHEN, CDR2 SYDVKM. The CDR3 reads CASSLPDRIYEQYF. Here the CDR3 DNA reads TGTGCCAGCAGTCTACCGGACAGGATATACGAGCAGTACTTC.

This clonotype has just a few counts. The chain recombines TRBV12-3 or TRBV12-4 with TRBJ2-2, with 7 positions matching TRBD1. V lost 7 bases and J lost 3; bases outside the gene matches: 14. This CDR3 spans 17 amino acids. The CDR3 spells CASTFRGQHSHTGELFF. The CDR3, as DNA: TGTGCCAGCACCTTCCGGGGACAGCACTCACACACCGGGGAGCTGTTTTTT.

The genes are TRBV7-6 and TRBJ2-3; D gene unclear. CDR3 length: 16 residues. Germline lookup yields CDR1 SGHVS and CDR2 FNYEAQ. V was pared by 2 bases and J by 1 base, with 13 bases between. CDR3 sequence: CASSLRVVSRTDTQYF. CDR3 coding DNA: TGTGCCAGCAGCTTACGGGTGGTTAGTCGCACAGATACGCAGTATTTT.

This chain joins TRBV7-2 and TRBJ2-2, with D perhaps TRBD1 (6 bases). Germline-derived CDR1 and CDR2 are SGHTA and FQGNSA. The CDR3 is 15 amino acids. Trimming stripped 5 bases from V and 5 bases from J, with 15 bases between. This CDR3 reads CASSPGWGQTGELFF. CDR3 nucleotide sequence: TGTGCCAGCAGCCCCGGGTGGGGGCAGACCGGGGAGCTGTTTTTT.

This clonotype was found many times. The chain uses TRBV7-2 and TRBJ2-7; TRBD1 matches 9 bases. In germline, CDR1 is SGHTA, CDR2 FQGNSA. CDR3 size: 16 residues. The trim removed 0 bases at V and 6 bases at J, leaving 9 bases unmatched. CDR3 residues: CASSLALGQGKSEQYF. The CDR3 nucleotides read TGTGCCAGCAGCTTAGCGCTGGGACAGGGTAAATCCGAGCAGTACTTC.

This clonotype was seen a few times. V is TRBV5-4 and J is TRBJ1-6, with D unresolved. V lost 0 bases and J lost 1, with 8 bases in between. Per the germline V gene, CDR1 is SGHNT and CDR2 is YYREEE (reference sequence). This CDR3 region has 16 residues. The DNA for the CDR3 is TGTGCCAGCAGCTTGGCCCCCGGGTCCTATAATTCACCCCTCCACTTT. It is translated as CASSLAPGSYNSPLHF.

This clonotype occurred a few times. CDR3 amino acids: CASSSGTGGAETQYF. The CDR3 coding sequence is TGTGCCAGCAGTTCCGGGACAGGGGGCGCGGAGACCCAGTACTTC. The genes are TRBV12-3 or TRBV12-4 and TRBJ2-5, with 12 bases lining up with TRBD1. The CDR3 totals 15 residues. Trimming at V came to 4 bases and at J to 5 bases, leaving 5 bases not matched to a gene.